This T cell receptor (beta chain) came from a study of identical twins. TCRdb redid the calling of the 5' RACE reads with MiXCR, one entry per CDR3 protein. The sample has 500,000 or so distinct CDR3 sequences; approximately 22% are singletons. Germline lookup yields CDR1 SGDLS and CDR2 YYNGEE. The CDR3 extends over 15 amino acids. V lost 2 bases to trimming and J lost 5 bases, with 16 bases between them. This clonotype was recorded a few times. What it recognizes is unknown. Study-wide findings and caveats: Alpha sequences out of frame and shared by twins had excess low generation probability.

This same sample was also taken into another study, of T cells expressing NK-cell markers. From that report: Cells sorted as CD3+CD56+NKG2C+, CD3+CD56+NKG2C- and CD3+CD56-NKG2C+ T cells supplied the TCR beta repertoires. An anti-gamma-delta TCR antibody confined sorting to alpha-beta TCR T cells across several of the experiments. About six donors showed dominant NKG2C+ clonotypes comprising about 1.0-7.5% of their CD8+ T cells.

Sequenced input: CD4+ T cells sorted from blood. The V call is TRBV9, the J call TRBJ1-2; TRBD1 might be the D (6 bases). The TCR originated in a woman aged 18-29 years in good health. The CDR3 DNA reads TGTGCCAGCAGCGTGGGGGCGGCAGGAGCTTATGGCTACACCTTC. This translates into CASSVGAAGAYGYTF.